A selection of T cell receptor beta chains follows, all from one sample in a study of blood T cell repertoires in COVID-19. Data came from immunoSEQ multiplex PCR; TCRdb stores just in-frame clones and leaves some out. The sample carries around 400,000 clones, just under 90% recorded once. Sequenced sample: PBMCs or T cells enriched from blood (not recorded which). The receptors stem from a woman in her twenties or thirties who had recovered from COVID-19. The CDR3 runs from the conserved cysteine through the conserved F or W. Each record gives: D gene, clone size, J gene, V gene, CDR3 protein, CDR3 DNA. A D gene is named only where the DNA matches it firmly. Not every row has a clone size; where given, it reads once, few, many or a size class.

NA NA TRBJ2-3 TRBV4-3 CASSRTASPGDTQYF TGCGCCAGCAGCCGGACTGCCAGTCCCGGAGATACGCAGTATTTT
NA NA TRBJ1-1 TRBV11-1 CASSFVSTEAFF TGTGCCAGCAGCTTTGTGAGTACTGAAGCTTTCTTT
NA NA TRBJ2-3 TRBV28 CASSFADTQYF TGTGCCAGCAGTTTCGCAGATACGCAGTATTTT
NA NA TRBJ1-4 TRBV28 CASSLSPRQVDGELFF TGTGCCAGCAGTTTGTCCCCCAGACAGGTGGATGGGGAACTGTTTTTT
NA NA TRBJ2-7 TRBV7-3 CASSPTARGHEQYF TGTGCCAGCAGCCCCACGGCCAGGGGTCACGAGCAGTACTTC
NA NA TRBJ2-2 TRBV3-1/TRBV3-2 CASSQDLGNAGTGELFF TGTGCCAGCAGCCAAGATCTAGGTAATGCGGGGACCGGGGAGCTGTTTTTT
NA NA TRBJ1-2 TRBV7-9 CASSLGTTYGYTF TGTGCCAGCAGCTTAGGGACAACCTATGGCTACACCTTC
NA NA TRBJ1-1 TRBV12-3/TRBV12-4 CASSDQGATEAFF TGTGCCAGCAGTGACCAGGGTGCGACTGAAGCTTTCTTT
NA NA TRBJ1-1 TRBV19 CASSASWGGKNTEAFF TGTGCCAGTAGTGCCTCATGGGGGGGAAAGAACACTGAAGCTTTCTTT
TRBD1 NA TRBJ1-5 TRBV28 CASSDRGNQPQHF TGTGCCAGCAGTGACAGGGGCAATCAGCCCCAGCATTTT
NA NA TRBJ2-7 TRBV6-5 CASSSGRADIIYEQYF TGTGCCAGCAGTTCAGGCAGGGCCGATATAATCTACGAGCAGTACTTC
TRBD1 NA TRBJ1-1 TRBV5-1 CASSYTGTGLDTEAFF TGCGCCAGCAGCTATACCGGGACAGGGCTTGATACTGAAGCTTTCTTT
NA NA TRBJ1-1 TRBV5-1 CASSLRTGQVSEAFF TGCGCCAGCAGCTTGCGTACAGGGCAAGTATCTGAAGCTTTCTTT
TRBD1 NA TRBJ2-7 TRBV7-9 CASRPGQGDEQYF TGTGCCAGCAGGCCGGGACAGGGAGACGAGCAGTACTTC
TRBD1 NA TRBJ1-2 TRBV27 CASSLSATGGYGYTF TGTGCCAGCAGTTTATCGGCGACAGGGGGCTATGGCTACACCTTC
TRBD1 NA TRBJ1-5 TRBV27 CASTEGQGTQPQHF TGTGCCAGCACCGAGGGACAGGGCACACAGCCCCAGCATTTT
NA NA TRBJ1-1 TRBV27 CASSPMNWRETEAFF TGTGCCAGCAGCCCCATGAACTGGAGAGAAACTGAAGCTTTCTTT
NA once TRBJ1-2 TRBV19 CASSRPGGANYGYTF TGTGCCAGTAGCCGCCCAGGCGGGGCTAACTATGGCTACACCTTC
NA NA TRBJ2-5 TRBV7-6 CASSSHETQYF TGTGCCAGCAGCTCCCATGAGACCCAGTACTTC
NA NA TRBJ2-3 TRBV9 CASSVAVSLTDTQYF TGTGCCAGCAGCGTAGCGGTTAGTCTCACAGATACGCAGTATTTT
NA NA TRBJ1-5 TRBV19 CASRNRAGDRKQRSRQPQHF TGTGCCAGTAGAAACCGAGCGGGAGACAGAAAACAGCGTTCGAGGCAGCCCCAGCATTTT
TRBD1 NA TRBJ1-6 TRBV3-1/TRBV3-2 CASSWGQGDSPLHF TGTGCCAGCAGCTGGGGACAGGGTGATTCACCCCTCCACTTT
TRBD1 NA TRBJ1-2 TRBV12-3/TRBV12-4 CASSWGQGYGYTF TGTGCCAGCAGTTGGGGACAGGGCTATGGCTACACCTTC
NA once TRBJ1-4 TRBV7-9 CASSFGTPIGNEKLFF TGTGCCAGCAGCTTCGGGACACCTATCGGGAATGAAAAACTGTTTTTT
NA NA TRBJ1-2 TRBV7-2 CASSRGQIYGYTF TGTGCCAGCAGCCGAGGACAAATCTATGGCTACACCTTC
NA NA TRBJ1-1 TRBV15 CAIQNRLGTEAFF TGTGCCATCCAAAACAGGTTAGGCACTGAAGCTTTCTTT
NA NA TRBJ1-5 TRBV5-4 CASSFGGSSNQPQHF TGTGCCAGCAGCTTCGGGGGTTCGAGCAATCAGCCCCAGCATTTT
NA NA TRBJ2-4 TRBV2 CASMGGQPIDIQYF TGTGCCAGCATGGGGGGACAGCCGATTGACATTCAGTACTTC
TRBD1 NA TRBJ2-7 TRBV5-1 CASSTGQGSYEQYF TGCGCCAGCAGCACGGGACAGGGGAGCTACGAGCAGTACTTC
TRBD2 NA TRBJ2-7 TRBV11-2 CASSLYGASGSGAYEQYF TGTGCCAGCAGCTTGTATGGGGCTAGCGGGAGTGGTGCCTACGAGCAGTACTTC
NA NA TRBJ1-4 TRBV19 CASSMYGVTNEKLFF TGTGCCAGTAGTATGTACGGGGTAACTAATGAAAAACTGTTTTTT
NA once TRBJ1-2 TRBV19 CASTRTALVGRGYTF TGTGCCAGTACCCGGACAGCCTTGGTGGGTCGAGGCTACACCTTC
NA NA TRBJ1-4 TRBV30 CAWSRQPSNEKLFF TGTGCCTGGAGTCGACAGCCCTCTAATGAAAAACTGTTTTTT
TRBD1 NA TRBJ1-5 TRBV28 CASSLMQGASNQPQHF TGTGCCAGCAGTTTAATGCAGGGGGCTAGCAATCAGCCCCAGCATTTT
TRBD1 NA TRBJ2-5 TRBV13 CASSPPTGAVGETQYF TGTGCCAGCAGCCCCCCCACAGGGGCGGTCGGAGAGACCCAGTACTTC
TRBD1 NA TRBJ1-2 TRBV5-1 CASSPDRGRFSYGYTF TGCGCCAGCAGCCCGGACAGGGGGCGGTTTTCCTATGGCTACACCTTC
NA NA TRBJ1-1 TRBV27 CASSTLGGGRTEAFF TGTGCCAGCAGTACCCTAGGGGGGGGACGAACTGAAGCTTTCTTT
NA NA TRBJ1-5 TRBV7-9 CASSLVAGADSNQPQHF TGTGCCAGCAGCTTAGTGGCAGGGGCGGATAGCAATCAGCCCCAGCATTTT
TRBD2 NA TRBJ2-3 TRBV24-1 CATKSPGLAGSDTQYF TGTGCCACCAAAAGCCCAGGACTAGCGGGATCAGATACGCAGTATTTT
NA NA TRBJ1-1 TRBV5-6 CASSLESRVNTEAFF TGTGCCAGCAGCTTGGAAAGCAGGGTGAACACTGAAGCTTTCTTT
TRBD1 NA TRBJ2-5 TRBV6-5 CASLAGQGLKTQYF TGTGCCAGCCTTGCGGGACAGGGATTGAAGACCCAGTACTTC
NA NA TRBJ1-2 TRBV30 CAWAPGVYGYTF TGTGCCTGGGCCCCGGGGGTCTATGGCTACACCTTC
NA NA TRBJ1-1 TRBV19 CASSIEWGGRKNTEAFF TGTGCCAGTAGTATAGAGTGGGGGGGGAGGAAGAACACTGAAGCTTTCTTT
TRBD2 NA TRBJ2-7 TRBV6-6 CASSGTSKEQYF TGTGCCAGCTCTGGGACTAGCAAGGAGCAGTACTTC
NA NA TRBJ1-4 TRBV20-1 CSASGGGEKLFF TGCAGTGCTAGTGGCGGGGGTGAAAAACTGTTTTTT
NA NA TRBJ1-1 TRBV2 CASSEWGRNTEAFF TGTGCCAGCAGTGAATGGGGCAGGAACACTGAAGCTTTCTTT
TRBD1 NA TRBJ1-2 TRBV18 CASSPRQGYGYTF TGTGCCAGCTCACCCCGACAGGGCTATGGCTACACCTTC
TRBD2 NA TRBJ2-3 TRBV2 CASSESASGIPDTQYF TGTGCCAGCAGTGAATCGGCTAGCGGGATCCCAGATACGCAGTATTTT
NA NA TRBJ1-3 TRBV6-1 CASSEYTGQAGNTIYF TGTGCCAGCAGTGAGTACACAGGGCAAGCTGGAAACACCATATATTTT